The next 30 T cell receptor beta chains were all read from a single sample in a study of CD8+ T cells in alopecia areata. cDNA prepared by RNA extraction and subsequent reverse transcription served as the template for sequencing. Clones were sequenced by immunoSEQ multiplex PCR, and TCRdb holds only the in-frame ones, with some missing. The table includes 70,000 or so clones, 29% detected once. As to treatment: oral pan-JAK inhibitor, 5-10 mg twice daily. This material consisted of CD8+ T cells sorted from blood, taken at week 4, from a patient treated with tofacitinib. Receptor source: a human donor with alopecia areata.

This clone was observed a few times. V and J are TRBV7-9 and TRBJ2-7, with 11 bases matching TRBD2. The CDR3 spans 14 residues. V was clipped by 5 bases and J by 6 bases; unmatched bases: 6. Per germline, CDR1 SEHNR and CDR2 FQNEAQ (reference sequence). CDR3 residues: CASSGGLAGAEQYF. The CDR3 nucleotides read TGTGCCAGCAGCGGAGGACTAGCGGGCGCCGAGCAGTACTTC.

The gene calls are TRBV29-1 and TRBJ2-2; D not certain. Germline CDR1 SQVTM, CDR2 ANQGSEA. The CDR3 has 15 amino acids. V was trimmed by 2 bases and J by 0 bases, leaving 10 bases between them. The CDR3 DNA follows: TGCAGCGTTGAAAACGGCGAGTCGAACACCGGGGAGCTGTTTTTT. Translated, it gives CSVENGESNTGELFF.

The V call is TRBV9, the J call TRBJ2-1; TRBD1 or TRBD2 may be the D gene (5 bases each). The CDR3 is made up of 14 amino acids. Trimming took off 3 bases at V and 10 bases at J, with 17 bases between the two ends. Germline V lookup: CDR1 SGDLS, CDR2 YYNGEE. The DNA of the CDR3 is TGTGCCAGCAGCGGCTCCTGGGGCAGGGACGAGCAGTTCTTC. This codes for CASSGSWGRDEQFF.

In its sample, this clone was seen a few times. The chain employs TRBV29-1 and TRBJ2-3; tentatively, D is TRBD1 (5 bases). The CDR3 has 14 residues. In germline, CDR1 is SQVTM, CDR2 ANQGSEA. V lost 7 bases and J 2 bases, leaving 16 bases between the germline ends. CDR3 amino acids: CSGLGQYFTDTQYF. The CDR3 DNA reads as TGCAGCGGATTGGGGCAGTACTTCACAGATACGCAGTATTTT.

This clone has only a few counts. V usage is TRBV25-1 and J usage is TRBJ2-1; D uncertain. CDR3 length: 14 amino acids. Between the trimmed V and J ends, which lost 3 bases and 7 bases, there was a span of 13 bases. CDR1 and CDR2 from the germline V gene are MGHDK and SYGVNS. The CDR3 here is CASSDLGGGNEQFF. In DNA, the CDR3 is TGTGCCAGCAGTGATTTGGGTGGTGGGAATGAGCAGTTCTTC.

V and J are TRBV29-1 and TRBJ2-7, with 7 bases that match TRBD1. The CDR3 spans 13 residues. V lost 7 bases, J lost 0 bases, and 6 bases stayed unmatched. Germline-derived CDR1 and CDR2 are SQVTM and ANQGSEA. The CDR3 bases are TGCAGCGCTCTTGACAGGGTCTCCTACGAGCAGTACTTC. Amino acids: CSALDRVSYEQYF.

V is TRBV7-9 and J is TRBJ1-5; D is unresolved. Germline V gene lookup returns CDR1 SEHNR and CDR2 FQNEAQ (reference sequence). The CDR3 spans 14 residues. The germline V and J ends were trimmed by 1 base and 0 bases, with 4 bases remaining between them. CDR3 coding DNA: TGTGCCAGCAGCTTAGACAGTAGCAATCAGCCCCAGCATTTT. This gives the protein CASSLDSSNQPQHF. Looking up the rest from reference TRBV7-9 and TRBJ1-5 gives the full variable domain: DTGVSQNPRHKITKRGQNVTFRCDPISEHNRLYWYRQTLGQGPEFLTYFQNEAQLEKSRLLSDRFSAERPKGSFSTLEIQRTEQGDSAMYLCASSLDSSNQPQHFGDGTRLSIL.

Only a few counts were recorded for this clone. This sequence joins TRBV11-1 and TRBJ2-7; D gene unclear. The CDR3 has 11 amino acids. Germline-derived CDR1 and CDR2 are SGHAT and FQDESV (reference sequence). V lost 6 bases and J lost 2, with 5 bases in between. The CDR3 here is CASSSPYEQYF. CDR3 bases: TGTGCCAGCAGTTCCCCCTACGAGCAGTACTTC.

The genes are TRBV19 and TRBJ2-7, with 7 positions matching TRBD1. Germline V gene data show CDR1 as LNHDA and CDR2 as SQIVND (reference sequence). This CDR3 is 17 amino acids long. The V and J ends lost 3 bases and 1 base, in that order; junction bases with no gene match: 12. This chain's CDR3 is CASSIKGQLILSYEQYF. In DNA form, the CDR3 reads TGTGCCAGTAGTATTAAGGGACAGCTAATACTATCCTACGAGCAGTACTTC.

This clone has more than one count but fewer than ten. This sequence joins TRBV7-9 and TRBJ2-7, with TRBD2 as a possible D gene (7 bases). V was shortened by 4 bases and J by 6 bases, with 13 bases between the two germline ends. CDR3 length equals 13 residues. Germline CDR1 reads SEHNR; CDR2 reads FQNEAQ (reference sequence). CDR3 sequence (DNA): TGTGCCAGCAGCTCCGGCGGGGGCTCCGAGCAGTACTTC. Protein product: CASSSGGGSEQYF.

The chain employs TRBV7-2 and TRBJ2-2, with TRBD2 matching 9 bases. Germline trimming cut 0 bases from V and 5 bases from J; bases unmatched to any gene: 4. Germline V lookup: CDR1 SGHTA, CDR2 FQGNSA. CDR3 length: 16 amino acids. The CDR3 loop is CASSLAYSGGTGELFF. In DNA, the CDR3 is TGTGCCAGCAGCTTAGCGTATAGCGGGGGAACCGGGGAGCTGTTTTTT.

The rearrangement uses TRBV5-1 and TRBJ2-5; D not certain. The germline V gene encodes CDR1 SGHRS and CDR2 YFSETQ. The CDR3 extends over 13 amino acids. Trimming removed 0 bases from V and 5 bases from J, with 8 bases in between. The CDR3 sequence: CASSLDTTETQYF. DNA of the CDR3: TGCGCCAGCAGCTTGGACACGACGGAGACCCAGTACTTC. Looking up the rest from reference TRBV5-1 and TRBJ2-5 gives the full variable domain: KAGVTQTPRYLIKTRGQQVTLSCSPISGHRSVSWYQQTPGQGLQFLFEYFSETQRNKGNFPGRFSGRQFSNSRSEMNVSTLELGDSALYLCASSLDTTETQYFGPGTRLLVL.

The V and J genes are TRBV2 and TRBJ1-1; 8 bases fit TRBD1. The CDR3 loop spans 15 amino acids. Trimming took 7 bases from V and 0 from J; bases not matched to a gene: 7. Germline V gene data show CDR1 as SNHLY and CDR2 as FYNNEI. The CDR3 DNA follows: TGTGCCAGCACCGGACAGGGCGGAATGAACACTGAAGCTTTCTTT. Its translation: CASTGQGGMNTEAFF. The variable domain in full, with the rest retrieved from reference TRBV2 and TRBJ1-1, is EPEVTQTPSHQVTQMGQEVILRCVPISNHLYFYWYRQILGQKVEFLVSFYNNEISEKSEIFDDQFSVERPDGSNFTLKIRSTKLEDSAMYFCASTGQGGMNTEAFFGQGTRLTVV.

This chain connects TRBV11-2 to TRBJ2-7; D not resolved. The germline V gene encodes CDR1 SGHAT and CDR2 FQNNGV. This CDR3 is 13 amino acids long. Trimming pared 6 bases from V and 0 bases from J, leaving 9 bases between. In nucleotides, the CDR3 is TGTGCCAGCAGTGAAACTCTCTCCTACGAGCAGTACTTC. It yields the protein CASSETLSYEQYF. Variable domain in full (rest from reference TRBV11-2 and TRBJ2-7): EAGVAQSPRYKIIEKRQSVAFWCNPISGHATLYWYQQILGQGPKLLIQFQNNGVVDDSQLPKDRFSAERLKGVDSTLKIQPAKLEDSAVYLCASSETLSYEQYFGPGTRLTVT.

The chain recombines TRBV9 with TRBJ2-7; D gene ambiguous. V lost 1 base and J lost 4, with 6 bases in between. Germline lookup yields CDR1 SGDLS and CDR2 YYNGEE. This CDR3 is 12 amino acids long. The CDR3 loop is CASSVNQYEQYF. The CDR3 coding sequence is TGTGCCAGCAGCGTAAACCAGTACGAGCAGTACTTC. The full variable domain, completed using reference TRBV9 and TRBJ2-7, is DSGVTQTPKHLITATGQRVTLRCSPRSGDLSVYWYQQSLDQGLQFLIQYYNGEERAKGNILERFSAQQFPDLHSELNLSSLELGDSALYFCASSVNQYEQYFGPGTRLTVT.

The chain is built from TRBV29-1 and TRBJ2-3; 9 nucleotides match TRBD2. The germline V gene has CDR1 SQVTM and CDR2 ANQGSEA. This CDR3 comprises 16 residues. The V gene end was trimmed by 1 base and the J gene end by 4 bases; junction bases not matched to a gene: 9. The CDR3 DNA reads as TGCAGCGTTGAAGGGCCTAGCGGGAAGGTCTCAGATACGCAGTATTTT. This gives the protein CSVEGPSGKVSDTQYF.

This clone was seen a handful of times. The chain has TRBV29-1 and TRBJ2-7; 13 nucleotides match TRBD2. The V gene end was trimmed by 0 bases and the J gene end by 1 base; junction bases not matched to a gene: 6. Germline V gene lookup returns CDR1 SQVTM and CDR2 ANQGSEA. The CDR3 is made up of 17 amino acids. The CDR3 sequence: CSVEDTSGRAPSYEQYF. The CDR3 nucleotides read TGCAGCGTTGAAGATACTAGCGGGAGGGCCCCATCCTACGAGCAGTACTTC.

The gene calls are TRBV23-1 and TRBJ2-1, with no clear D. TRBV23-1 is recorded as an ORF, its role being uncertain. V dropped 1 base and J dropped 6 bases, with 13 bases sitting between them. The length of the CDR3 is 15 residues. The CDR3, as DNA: TGCGCCAGCAGTCAATTTCGGGTCAGACTCAATGAGCAGTTCTTC. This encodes CASSQFRVRLNEQFF.

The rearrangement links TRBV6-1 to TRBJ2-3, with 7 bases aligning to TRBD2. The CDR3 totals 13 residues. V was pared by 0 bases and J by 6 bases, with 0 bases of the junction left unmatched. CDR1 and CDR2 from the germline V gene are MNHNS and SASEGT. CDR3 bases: TGTGCCAGCAGTGAAGCGCGGGGGGATACGCAGTATTTT. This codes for CASSEARGDTQYF.

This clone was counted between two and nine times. CDR3 sequence reads: CASSLIGGGYGYTF. The CDR3 DNA is TGTGCCAGCAGTTTAATCGGGGGTGGCTATGGCTACACCTTC. The chain uses TRBV28 and TRBJ1-2, with D tentatively TRBD1 (5 bases). Trimming pared 2 bases from V and 4 bases from J, leaving 11 bases between. The CDR3 consists of 14 residues. Germline V gives CDR1 MDHEN, CDR2 SYDVKM.

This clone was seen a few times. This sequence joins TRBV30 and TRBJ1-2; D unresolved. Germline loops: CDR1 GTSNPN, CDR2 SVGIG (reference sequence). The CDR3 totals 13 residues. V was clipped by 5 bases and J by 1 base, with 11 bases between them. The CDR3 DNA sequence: TGTGCCTGGGGCCCCCGGGGTAACTATGGCTACACCTTC. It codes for CAWGPRGNYGYTF.

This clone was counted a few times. The CDR3, as DNA: TGTGCCAGCAGCCCGGGGCCCGGGGAGCTGTTTTTT. Encoded protein: CASSPGPGELFF. V gene TRBV9 combines with J gene TRBJ2-2, with D perhaps matching TRBD1 or TRBD2 (5 bases each). Germline loops: CDR1 SGDLS, CDR2 YYNGEE. CDR3 length equals 12 residues. V was shortened by 4 bases and J by 6 bases, with 7 bases between the two germline ends.

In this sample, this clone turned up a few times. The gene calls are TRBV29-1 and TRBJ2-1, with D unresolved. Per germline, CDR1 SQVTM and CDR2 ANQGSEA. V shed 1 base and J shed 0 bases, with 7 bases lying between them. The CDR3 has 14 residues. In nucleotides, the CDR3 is TGCAGCGTTGAAGTCAACAGCTCCTACAATGAGCAGTTCTTC. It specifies CSVEVNSSYNEQFF.

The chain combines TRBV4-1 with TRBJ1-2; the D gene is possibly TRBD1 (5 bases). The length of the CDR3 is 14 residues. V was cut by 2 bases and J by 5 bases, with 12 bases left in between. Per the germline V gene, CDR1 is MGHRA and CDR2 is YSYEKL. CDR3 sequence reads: CASSQRDPRYGYTF. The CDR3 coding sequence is TGCGCCAGCAGCCAACGGGACCCGAGATATGGCTACACCTTC.

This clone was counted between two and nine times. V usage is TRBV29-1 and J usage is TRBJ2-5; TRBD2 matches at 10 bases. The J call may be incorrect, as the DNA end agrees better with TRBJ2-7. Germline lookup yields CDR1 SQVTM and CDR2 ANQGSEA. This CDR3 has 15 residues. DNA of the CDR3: TGCAGCGTTGAGTCCCCTAGCGGGAGTGACTACGAGCAGTACTTC. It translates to CSVESPSGSDYEQYF.

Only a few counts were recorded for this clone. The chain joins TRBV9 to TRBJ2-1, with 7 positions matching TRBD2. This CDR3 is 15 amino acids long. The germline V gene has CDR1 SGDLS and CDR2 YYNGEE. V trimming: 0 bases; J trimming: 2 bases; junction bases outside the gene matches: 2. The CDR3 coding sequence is TGTGCCAGCAGCGTAGGCGGGGGAACCTACAATGAGCAGTTCTTC. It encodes CASSVGGGTYNEQFF.

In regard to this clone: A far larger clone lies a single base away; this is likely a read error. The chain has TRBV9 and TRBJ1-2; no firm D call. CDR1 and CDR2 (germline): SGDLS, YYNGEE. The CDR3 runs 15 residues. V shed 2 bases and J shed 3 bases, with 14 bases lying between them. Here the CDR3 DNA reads TGTGCCAGCAGCGTTGACGGAGCGGATTACTATGGCTACACCTTC. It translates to CASSVDGADYYGYTF.

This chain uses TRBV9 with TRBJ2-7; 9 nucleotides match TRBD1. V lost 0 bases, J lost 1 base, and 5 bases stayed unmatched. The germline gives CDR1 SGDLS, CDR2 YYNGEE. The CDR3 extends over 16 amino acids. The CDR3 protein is CASSVASTGGSYEQYF. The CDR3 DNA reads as TGTGCCAGCAGCGTAGCTTCGACAGGGGGATCCTACGAGCAGTACTTC. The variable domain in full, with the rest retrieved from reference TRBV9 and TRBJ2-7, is DSGVTQTPKHLITATGQRVTLRCSPRSGDLSVYWYQQSLDQGLQFLIQYYNGEERAKGNILERFSAQQFPDLHSELNLSSLELGDSALYFCASSVASTGGSYEQYFGPGTRLTVT.

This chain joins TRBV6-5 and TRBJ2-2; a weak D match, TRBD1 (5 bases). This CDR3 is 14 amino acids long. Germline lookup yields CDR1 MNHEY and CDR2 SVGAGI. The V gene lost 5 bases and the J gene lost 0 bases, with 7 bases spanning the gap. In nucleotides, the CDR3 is TGTGCCAGCAGTCCACAGGCGAACACCGGGGAGCTGTTTTTT. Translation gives CASSPQANTGELFF.

As DNA, the CDR3 is TGTGCCAGCAGTGACGATTACGAGCAGTACTTC. Its translation: CASSDDYEQYF. V is TRBV25-1 and J is TRBJ2-7, with D unresolved. The V end lost 3 bases, the J end lost 4 bases, and 4 bases lay between the germline ends. In germline, CDR1 is MGHDK, CDR2 SYGVNS. This CDR3 is built from 11 residues.